A single sample gave rise to the 29 T cell receptor beta chains below, sequenced in a study of CD8 T cells in Susac syndrome. Random hexamers primed reverse transcription of about 0.45 to 1 ug RNA. Each CDR3 protein is one row after TCRdb ran MiXCR on the immunoSEQ multiplex PCR reads. This sample yields about 130,000 distinct CDR3 sequences, of which approximately 95% are seen a single time; approximately 0.31% belongs to the top ten. Sequenced input: CD8+ T cells from PBMCs. The receptors come from a human donor with multiple sclerosis.

Comments on this clonotype: No DNA is shown, since the ends of the CDR3 on it are uncertain; the CDR3 is the one TCRdb lists. The chain is built from TRBV5-1 and TRBJ2-5; TRBD1 reflects the table's D call only, with no check against the DNA. The germline V gene encodes CDR1 SGHRS and CDR2 YFSETQ. The CDR3 is 15 amino acids in total, end residues counted. The CDR3 sequence: CASSYTFAPQETQYF.

The CDR3 loop reads CASSLGVRGEKLFF. CDR3 sequence (DNA): TGTGCCAGCAGCTTAGGTGTGAGGGGGGAAAAACTGTTTTTT. The chain joins TRBV13 to TRBJ1-4, with D tentatively TRBD1 (6 bases). V gave up 0 bases and J gave up 8 bases, with 10 bases separating them. Germline lookup yields CDR1 PRHDT and CDR2 FYEKMQ (reference sequence). CDR3 length equals 14 residues.

This chain links TRBV7-6 with TRBJ2-4, with D perhaps matching TRBD1 (7 bases). V gave up 5 bases and J gave up 0 bases, with 14 bases separating them. Germline V gene data show CDR1 as SGHVS and CDR2 as FNYEAQ. The CDR3 has 16 amino acids. CDR3 region: CASSPRQGLAKNIQYF. The DNA of the CDR3 is TGTGCCAGCAGCCCAAGACAGGGACTAGCCAAAAACATTCAGTACTTC.

The rearrangement joins TRBV5-1 to TRBJ1-1; TRBD1 matches 10 bases. Germline values: CDR1 SGHRS, CDR2 YFSETQ. This CDR3 has 14 amino acids. Trimming removed 6 bases from V and 5 bases from J; junction bases left unmatched: 7. CDR3 residues: CASTGTGVFTEAFF. CDR3 nucleotide sequence: TGCGCCAGCACGGGGACAGGGGTTTTTACTGAAGCTTTCTTT.

This chain joins TRBV3-1 and TRBJ2-3; no clear D gene. The CDR3 length is 16 residues. Germline V gene sequence: CDR1 LGHDT, CDR2 YNNKEL (reference sequence). Trimming cost V 4 bases and J 2 bases, with 16 bases left between them. This CDR3 reads CASSPPESTYTDTQYF. DNA of the CDR3: TGTGCCAGCAGCCCCCCGGAAAGTACCTACACAGATACGCAGTATTTT.

The gene calls are TRBV5-1 and TRBJ2-6; 9 nucleotides agree with TRBD1. The germline gives CDR1 SGHRS, CDR2 YFSETQ. The length of the CDR3 is 18 residues. V trimming: 4 bases; J trimming: 0 bases; junction bases outside the gene matches: 8. CDR3 sequence (DNA): TGCGCCAGCAGCGGCACCGGGACAGGGCCCTCTGGGGCCAACGTCCTGACTTTC. This translates into CASSGTGTGPSGANVLTF. The complete variable domain, with remaining parts taken from reference TRBV5-1 and TRBJ2-6, reads KAGVTQTPRYLIKTRGQQVTLSCSPISGHRSVSWYQQTPGQGLQFLFEYFSETQRNKGNFPGRFSGRQFSNSRSEMNVSTLELGDSALYLCASSGTGTGPSGANVLTFGAGSRLTVL.

The V gene is TRBV19, the J gene TRBJ2-4; D ambiguous. The CDR3 covers 15 residues. Germline V gene sequence: CDR1 LNHDA, CDR2 SQIVND (reference sequence). V was cut by 8 bases and J by 0 bases, with 14 bases left in between. CDR3: CASRAGVLAKNIQYF. The CDR3 DNA reads TGTGCCAGTCGGGCAGGAGTACTAGCCAAAAACATTCAGTACTTC.

The V gene is TRBV7-8, the J gene TRBJ2-7, with 8 bases that match TRBD1. The trim removed 5 bases at V and 6 bases at J, leaving 6 bases unmatched. Germline V gene data show CDR1 as SGHVS and CDR2 as FQNEAQ. The CDR3 loop spans 13 amino acids. The CDR3 loop is CASSPGQGGEQYF. In DNA form, the CDR3 reads TGTGCCAGCAGCCCCGGACAGGGCGGCGAGCAGTACTTC.

This chain uses TRBV4-1 with TRBJ2-2, with D perhaps TRBD2 (6 bases). The CDR3 extends over 18 amino acids. CDR1 MGHRA and CDR2 YSYEKL come from the germline V gene. The V gene lost 0 bases and the J gene lost 4 bases, with 18 bases spanning the gap. The CDR3 coding sequence is TGCGCCAGCAGCCAAGATCACGGGAGTAGCAGTGGCACCGGGGAGCTGTTTTTT. Its translation is CASSQDHGSSSGTGELFF.

The chain couples TRBV6-4 to TRBJ1-1, with 7 nucleotides matching TRBD1. V gave up 5 bases and J gave up 6 bases; unmatched junction bases: 9. This CDR3 is 14 amino acids long. Per the germline V gene, CDR1 is MRHNA and CDR2 is SNTAGT. The CDR3 sequence is CASSPTGDLPEAFF. The CDR3 DNA is TGTGCCAGCAGTCCAACAGGGGATCTCCCTGAAGCTTTCTTT.

This clonotype was found once. The chain employs TRBV12-3 or TRBV12-4 and TRBJ2-7; perhaps TRBD1 as D (5 bases). This CDR3 has 14 amino acids. The V end lost 3 bases, the J end lost 0 bases, and 9 bases lay between the germline ends. CDR3 in amino acids: CASSLAGNSYEQYF. CDR3 bases: TGTGCCAGCAGTTTGGCAGGGAACTCCTACGAGCAGTACTTC.

The CDR3 region has the DNA TGTGCCAGCTGGCGCGGGTGGAATGAGCAGTTCTTC. Encoded protein: CASWRGWNEQFF. The chain recombines TRBV6-6 with TRBJ2-1; perhaps TRBD2 as D (5 bases). The germline V gene encodes CDR1 MNHNY and CDR2 SVGAGI (reference sequence). The V gene lost 8 bases and the J gene lost 7 bases, with 12 bases spanning the gap. CDR3 length equals 12 residues.

V and J are TRBV20-1 and TRBJ2-1; 10 bases match TRBD2. The CDR3 has 16 amino acids. Germline CDR1 DFQATT, CDR2 SNEGSKA (reference sequence). Trimming at V came to 0 bases and at J to 4 bases, leaving 6 bases not matched to a gene. CDR3 loop: CSARDGASGSYNEQFF. Written as DNA, the CDR3 is TGCAGTGCTAGAGATGGGGCTAGCGGGAGTTACAATGAGCAGTTCTTC.

The DNA of the CDR3 is TGTGCCAGCAGCATCCGGGACAGGGAGCGCCCCGGGGAGCTGTTTTTT. Its protein is CASSIRDRERPGELFF. V usage is TRBV5-6 and J usage is TRBJ2-2, with TRBD1 matching over 9 bases. The CDR3 length is 16 residues. Germline-derived CDR1 and CDR2 are SGHDT and YYEEEE. Trimming took 4 bases from V and 6 from J; bases not matched to a gene: 10.

This chain links TRBV3-1 with TRBJ2-1; D may correspond to TRBD1 or TRBD2 (5 bases each). This CDR3 region has 19 residues. Germline V gene sequence: CDR1 LGHDT, CDR2 YNNKEL (reference sequence). Trimming took off 1 base at V and 5 bases at J, with 24 bases between the two ends. DNA for the CDR3: TGTGCCAGCAGCCAAGTTCCAGGGTGGAGGCGGACCATTAACAATGAGCAGTTCTTC. Its translation: CASSQVPGWRRTINNEQFF.

V gene TRBV12-5 combines with J gene TRBJ2-2; D ambiguous. V dropped 6 bases and J dropped 4 bases, with 3 bases sitting between them. CDR3 size: 11 residues. In germline, CDR1 is LGHNT, CDR2 FRNRAP. CDR3 sequence (DNA): TGTGCTAGTGGGGTCACCGGGGAGCTGTTTTTT. Its protein is CASGVTGELFF. The full variable domain, in which reference TRBV12-5 and TRBJ2-2 provide the parts outside the CDR3, is DARVTQTPRHKVTEMGQEVTMRCQPILGHNTVFWYRQTMMQGLELLAYFRNRAPLDDSGMPKDRFSAEMPDATLATLKIQPSEPRDSAVYFCASGVTGELFFGEGSRLTVL.

The chain has TRBV7-8 and TRBJ2-5; D unclear. Trimming left V 3 bases short and J 5 bases short, with 10 bases between. Per germline, CDR1 SGHVS and CDR2 FQNEAQ. The CDR3 sequence is 13 residues long. CDR3 loop: CASSFPVGETQYF. The CDR3, as DNA: TGTGCCAGCAGCTTCCCCGTTGGGGAGACCCAGTACTTC.

This clonotype was counted once. The chain carries TRBV10-3 and TRBJ2-1, with a weak D call TRBD1 (6 bases). The V end was cut by 7 bases, the J end by 8 bases, with 18 bases between. The CDR3 spans 14 residues. Germline V gives CDR1 ENHRY, CDR2 SYGVKD. This CDR3 is CAIKGTSTGDEQFF. In DNA, the CDR3 is TGTGCCATCAAAGGGACATCGACGGGCGATGAGCAGTTCTTC.

V gene TRBV18 combines with J gene TRBJ2-5; 7 nucleotides match TRBD2. J was trimmed by 3 bases and V by 0 bases; bases with no gene match: 1. The CDR3 is 14 amino acids. Germline V gene sequence: CDR1 KGHSH, CDR2 LQKENI. The CDR3 sequence: CASSPPSGEETQYF. As DNA, the CDR3 is TGTGCCAGCTCACCACCGAGCGGGGAAGAGACCCAGTACTTC.

The J gene is TRBJ2-2, the V gene TRBV6-1; D remains unclear. This CDR3 has 13 amino acids. Trimming removed 8 bases at V and 1 base at J, with 8 bases between. CDR1 is MNHNS, CDR2 SASEGT, per germline. The CDR3 region is CASAPRNTGELFF. As DNA, the CDR3 is TGTGCCAGCGCTCCCCGGAACACCGGGGAGCTGTTTTTT.

V usage is TRBV29-1 and J usage is TRBJ1-2; D not certain. The CDR3 is made up of 11 amino acids. Germline V lookup: CDR1 SQVTM, CDR2 ANQGSEA. The CDR3 loop reads CSALMGYGYTF. The CDR3 nucleotides read TGCAGTGCCCTAATGGGGTATGGCTACACCTTC.

V gene TRBV7-9 combines with J gene TRBJ2-3, with D uncertain. CDR3 length: 12 residues. Germline V lookup: CDR1 SEHNR, CDR2 FQNEAQ (reference sequence). V was shortened by 5 bases and J by 6 bases, with 9 bases between the two germline ends. This CDR3 reads CASSADADTQYF. The CDR3 bases are TGTGCCAGCAGCGCGGACGCGGATACGCAGTATTTT.

The chain combines TRBV2 with TRBJ2-5, with 7 bases identical to TRBD1. Germline assignment: CDR1 SNHLY and CDR2 FYNNEI. V dropped 7 bases and J dropped 0; count of bases not matched to a gene: 8. This CDR3 contains 15 residues. The CDR3 sequence: CASMGTEVYQETQYF. Written as DNA, the CDR3 is TGTGCCAGCATGGGGACAGAGGTTTACCAAGAGACCCAGTACTTC. The full variable domain, its missing parts supplied by reference TRBV2 and TRBJ2-5, is EPEVTQTPSHQVTQMGQEVILRCVPISNHLYFYWYRQILGQKVEFLVSFYNNEISEKSEIFDDQFSVERPDGSNFTLKIRSTKLEDSAMYFCASMGTEVYQETQYFGPGTRLLVL.

This clonotype is a singleton in its sample. The chain is built from TRBV7-9 and TRBJ1-1; D is possibly TRBD1 (5 bases). Trimming pared 5 bases from V and 2 bases from J, leaving 15 bases between. Germline V gives CDR1 SEHNR, CDR2 FQNEAQ (reference sequence). CDR3 size: 15 residues. CDR3 nucleotides: TGTGCCAGCAGCCACTTTCCAGGGATAAACACTGAAGCTTTCTTT. Its translation: CASSHFPGINTEAFF.

The chain carries TRBV12-3 or TRBV12-4 and TRBJ1-5; possible D gene TRBD1, 6 bases. The CDR3 length is 14 residues. The V gene lost 6 bases and the J gene lost 2 bases, with 11 bases spanning the gap. The CDR3 DNA is TGTGCCAGCAGGCAGGGGTTAGGCAATCAGCCCCAGCATTTT. Translating gives CASRQGLGNQPQHF.

The J gene is TRBJ2-3, the V gene TRBV9; D is perhaps TRBD1 (6 bases). The length of the CDR3 is 13 residues. Trimming left V 3 bases short and J 5 bases short, with 10 bases between. Germline-derived CDR1 and CDR2 are SGDLS and YYNGEE. DNA of the CDR3: TGTGCCAGCAGCGAACAGGGTAGAGATACGCAGTATTTT. This gives the protein CASSEQGRDTQYF.

V and J are TRBV10-3 and TRBJ2-5, with D possibly TRBD1 on 6 matching bases. V was clipped by 3 bases and J by 5 bases, with 10 bases between them. This CDR3 is 13 amino acids long. The germline CDR1 and CDR2 sequences are ENHRY and SYGVKD. CDR3 bases: TGTGCCATCAGTGACCGGGACAAGGAGACCCAGTACTTC. Encoded protein: CAISDRDKETQYF.

V and J are TRBV12-3 or TRBV12-4 and TRBJ2-7; 7 bases are shared with TRBD1. V lost 6 bases and J lost 7; bases outside the gene matches: 6. CDR3 length: 12 residues. The CDR3 sequence: CASSPGQIEQYF. CDR3 nucleotides: TGTGCCAGCAGCCCGGGACAGATTGAGCAGTACTTC.

This clonotype was detected once. The chain recombines TRBV5-6 with TRBJ2-5; TRBD1 aligns across 7 bases. Looked up from germline, CDR1 is SGHDT and CDR2 is YYEEEE. The CDR3 covers 16 residues. V gave up 2 bases and J gave up 0 bases; unmatched junction bases: 7. This CDR3 reads CASSFEDRRHQETQYF. The CDR3, as DNA: TGTGCCAGCAGCTTTGAGGACAGGCGCCACCAAGAGACCCAGTACTTC.